This is a list of T cell receptor beta chains from one sample in a study of cytomegalovirus exposure and HLA in healthy donors. Sequencing was performed with immunoSEQ multiplex PCR; in TCRdb, only in-frame clones are kept and a portion is missing. This sample has tens of thousands of clones, with around 90% found just once. Source material: PBMCs. These receptors were taken from a woman aged 18 to 35 in good health and CMV-seropositive. CDR3s include the opening cysteine and the closing phenylalanine or tryptophan. A D gene is named only where the DNA matches it firmly. Clone size, where shown, is once, few, many, or a class for clones that have expanded.

>TRBJ2-3|TRBV11-2|NA|NA
CASSPLRGDTQYF
TGTGCCAGCAGCCCACTTCGCGGAGATACGCAGTATTTT
>TRBJ1-5|TRBV7-2|NA|TRBD1
CASSLSGQVNQPQHF
TGTGCCAGCAGCTTATCGGGACAGGTCAATCAGCCCCAGCATTTT
>TRBJ1-1|TRBV7-2|few|NA
CASSLVLASTEAFF
TGTGCCAGCAGCTTAGTGTTAGCGTCCACTGAAGCTTTCTTT
>TRBJ2-5|TRBV5-4|NA|TRBD2
CASSLGAGAAQETQYF
TGTGCCAGCAGCTTGGGAGCGGGGGCTGCACAAGAGACCCAGTACTTC
>TRBJ2-3|TRBV15|NA|TRBD2
CATSGTSGAADTQYF
TGTGCCACCAGCGGGACTAGCGGGGCAGCAGATACGCAGTATTTT
>TRBJ1-4|TRBV28|NA|TRBD1
CASSPADRINEKLFF
TGTGCCAGCAGTCCCGCGGACAGGATTAATGAAAAACTGTTTTTT
>TRBJ2-1|TRBV6-4|NA|TRBD2
CASSQTSGSGDNEQFF
TGTGCCAGCAGCCAAACTAGCGGGAGTGGGGACAATGAGCAGTTCTTC
>TRBJ2-7|TRBV4-1|NA|NA
CASSQTPGKTYEQYF
TGCGCCAGCAGCCAGACCCCCGGGAAGACCTACGAGCAGTACTTC
>TRBJ2-1|TRBV4-3|NA|TRBD2
CASSQLLTGTSGGGYNEQFF
TGCGCCAGCAGCCAACTCCTGACCGGGACTAGCGGGGGGGGATACAATGAGCAGTTCTTC
>TRBJ1-3|TRBV7-2|NA|TRBD1
CASSYRQGSGNTIYF
TGTGCCAGCAGCTATAGACAGGGATCTGGAAACACCATATATTTT
>TRBJ1-4|TRBV5-6|once|NA
CASSTQGPANEKLFF
TGTGCCAGCAGCACACAGGGACCTGCTAATGAAAAACTGTTTTTT
>TRBJ2-3|TRBV4-1|NA|NA
CASSQALAEDTQYF
TGCGCCAGCAGCCAAGCTTTAGCGGAAGATACGCAGTATTTT
>TRBJ1-2|TRBV4-3|NA|TRBD1
CASSRQLQGQSYGYTF
TGCGCCAGCAGCCGTCAGTTACAGGGGCAAAGCTATGGCTACACCTTC
>TRBJ1-3|TRBV30|NA|TRBD1
CAWSQGDYSGNTIYF
TGTGCCTGGAGTCAGGGGGATTACTCTGGAAACACCATATATTTT
>TRBJ1-3|TRBV30|NA|NA
CAWSTGTGNTIYF
TGTGCCTGGAGTACAGGGACTGGAAACACCATATATTTT
>TRBJ2-7|TRBV18|NA|NA
CASSPGQAHSYEQYF
TGTGCCAGCTCACCGGGTCAGGCCCACTCCTACGAGCAGTACTTC
>TRBJ2-7|TRBV2|NA|NA
CASNGGQSYEQYF
TGTGCCAGCAACGGGGGACAGTCCTACGAGCAGTACTTC
>TRBJ2-1|TRBV2|NA|NA
CARHAARGTYNEQFF
TGTGCCAGGCATGCGGCGAGGGGGACCTACAATGAGCAGTTCTTC
>TRBJ2-7|TRBV19|NA|TRBD2
CASIRVAGVYEQYF
TGTGCCAGTATCCGGGTAGCGGGGGTTTACGAGCAGTACTTC
>TRBJ1-3|TRBV7-2|NA|NA
CASRERGDGNTIYF
TGTGCCAGCAGGGAAAGGGGTGACGGAAACACCATATATTTT